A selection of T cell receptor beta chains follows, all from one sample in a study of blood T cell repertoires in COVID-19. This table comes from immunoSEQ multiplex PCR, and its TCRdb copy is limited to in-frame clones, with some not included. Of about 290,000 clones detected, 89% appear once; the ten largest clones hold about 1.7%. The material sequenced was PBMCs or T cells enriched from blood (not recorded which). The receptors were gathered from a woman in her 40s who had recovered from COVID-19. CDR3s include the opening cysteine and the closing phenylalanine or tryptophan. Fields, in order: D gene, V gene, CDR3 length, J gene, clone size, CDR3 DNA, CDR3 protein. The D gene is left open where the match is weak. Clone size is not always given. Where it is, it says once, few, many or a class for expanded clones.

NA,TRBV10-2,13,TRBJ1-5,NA,TGCGCCATAAAAGGGGGGGCCAATCAGCCCCAGCATTTT,CAIKGGANQPQHF
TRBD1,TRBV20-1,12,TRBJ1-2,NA,TGCAGTGCTAATGACAGGGGGCGAGGCTACACCTTC,CSANDRGRGYTF
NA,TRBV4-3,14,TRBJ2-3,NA,TGCGCCAGCAGCCAAGATTCAAGCACAGATACGCAGTATTTT,CASSQDSSTDTQYF
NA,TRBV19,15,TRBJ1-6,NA,TGTGCCACCGGAGCAGGGGCGTTCGGTAGATCACCCCTCCACTTT,CATGAGAFGRSPLHF
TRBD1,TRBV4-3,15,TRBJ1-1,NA,TGCGCCAGCAGCCAAGCCGGGACAGAGAACACTGAAGCTTTCTTT,CASSQAGTENTEAFF
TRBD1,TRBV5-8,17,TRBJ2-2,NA,TGTGCCAGCAACGGCAAATACGGGACAGGGGGCACCGGGGAGCTGTTTTTT,CASNGKYGTGGTGELFF
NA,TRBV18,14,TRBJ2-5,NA,TGTGCCAGCTCACCACCTCGGGGCCAAGAGACCCAGTACTTC,CASSPPRGQETQYF
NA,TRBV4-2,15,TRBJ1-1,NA,TGTGCCAGCAGCCAAGAATTCTCGACGGGGACTGAAGCTTTCTTT,CASSQEFSTGTEAFF
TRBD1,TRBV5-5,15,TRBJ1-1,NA,TGTGCCAGCAGTTTTCTACAGGGGCTGATCACTGAAGCTTTCTTT,CASSFLQGLITEAFF
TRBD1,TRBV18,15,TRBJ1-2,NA,TGTGCCAGCTCACCTACCCTGGACAGGGGATATGGCTACACCTTC,CASSPTLDRGYGYTF
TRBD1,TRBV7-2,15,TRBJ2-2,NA,TGTGCCAGCAGCTTACAGGGGGCGAAAACCGGGGAGCTGTTTTTT,CASSLQGAKTGELFF
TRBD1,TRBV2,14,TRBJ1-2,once,TGTGCCAGCAGTGTCGAGACAGGGGGCAGTGGCTACACCTTC,CASSVETGGSGYTF
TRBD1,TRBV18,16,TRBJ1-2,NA,TGTGCCAGCTCAACACCCGGGACAGGGACTAACTATGGCTACACCTTC,CASSTPGTGTNYGYTF
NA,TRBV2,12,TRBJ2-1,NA,TGTGCCAGCAGTCGGGACTCTTTGGTGCAGTTCTTC,CASSRDSLVQFF
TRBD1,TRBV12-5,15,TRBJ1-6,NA,TGTGCTAGTGGTTCCAACAGGGGAGGATATTCACCCCTCCACTTT,CASGSNRGGYSPLHF
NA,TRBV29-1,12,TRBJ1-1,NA,TGCAGCGTTGAACCGGTCGGGACTGAAGCTTTCTTT,CSVEPVGTEAFF